The 23 T cell receptor beta chains below were found in one sample sequenced in a study of T cell repertoires in MIS-A myocarditis. Clones were sequenced by immunoSEQ multiplex PCR, and TCRdb holds only the in-frame ones, with some missing. The table shows 6,500 to 7,500 clones, with about 78% occurring only once. Sequencing was done on a sample of right inferior lung lobe tissue obtained at autopsy. These receptor sequences come from a man younger than 35 with fulminant myocarditis from multisystem inflammatory syndrome in adults (MIS-A) after COVID-19.

Comments on this clone: Different DNA sequences within this sample yield the same CDR3. V and J are TRBV7-6 and TRBJ2-1, with D unclear. V was shortened by 6 bases and J by 2 bases, with 14 bases between the two germline ends. The CDR3 covers 15 residues. Germline values: CDR1 SGHVS, CDR2 FNYEAQ. The CDR3 protein is CASSSTPDAYNEQFF. The CDR3, as DNA: TGTGCCAGCAGTTCGACTCCCGACGCCTACAATGAGCAGTTCTTC.

The V and J genes are TRBV28 and TRBJ2-1, with 8 bases fitting TRBD2. Germline-derived CDR1 and CDR2 are MDHEN and SYDVKM. This CDR3 has 18 amino acids. Unmatched junction bases numbered 22, after V lost 3 bases and J lost 12 bases. The CDR3 nucleotides read TGTGCCAGCAGTTTTTTATCCCCGGGAGCTAGCGGGTCTCTAGCGCAGTTCTTC. Translation: CASSFLSPGASGSLAQFF.

In the case of this clone: Other DNA sequences in the sample encode the same CDR3. The CDR3, as DNA: TGTGCCAGCTCACCACCTAGCACAGATACGCAGTATTTT. Translated: CASSPPSTDTQYF. The chain employs TRBV18 and TRBJ2-3; D unresolved. The germline V gene encodes CDR1 KGHSH and CDR2 LQKENI. V shed 0 bases and J shed 0 bases, with 1 base lying between them. The CDR3 sequence is 13 residues long.

The chain links TRBV9 to TRBJ1-2; D remains ambiguous. CDR1 is SGDLS, CDR2 YYNGEE, per germline. The CDR3 totals 13 residues. V shed 4 bases and J shed 10 bases, with 17 bases lying between them. The CDR3 loop reads CASSPPGGVPYTF. CDR3 in DNA: TGTGCCAGCAGCCCCCCTGGTGGCGTTCCCTACACCTTC.

The J gene is TRBJ1-1, the V gene TRBV9; the D gene is possibly TRBD1 (5 bases). Trimming stripped 0 bases from V and 4 bases from J, with 7 bases between. CDR3 length: 13 amino acids. From germline, CDR1 is SGDLS and CDR2 YYNGEE. The CDR3: CASSVDGGTEAFF. CDR3 sequence (DNA): TGTGCCAGCAGCGTAGATGGGGGCACTGAAGCTTTCTTT.

This chain's CDR3 is CASSQGDSRTDTQYF. Written as DNA, the CDR3 is TGCGCCAGCAGCCAGGGGGACAGCCGCACAGATACGCAGTATTTT. V usage is TRBV5-1 and J usage is TRBJ2-3, with 7 bases matching TRBD1. There are 15 residues in the CDR3. The germline V gene has CDR1 SGHRS and CDR2 YFSETQ. Unmatched junction bases numbered 6, after V lost 4 bases and J lost 1 base.

The J gene is TRBJ2-7, the V gene TRBV4-1; D not certain. Germline CDR1 reads MGHRA; CDR2 reads YSYEKL. V was pared by 3 bases and J by 6 bases, with 12 bases between. CDR3 length: 13 amino acids. The CDR3 DNA is TGCGCCAGCAGCCACTCTACAGAGCTCGAGCAGTACTTC. This sequence encodes CASSHSTELEQYF.

J is TRBJ2-1 and V is TRBV6-4, with 11 nucleotides matching TRBD2. V gave up 5 bases and J gave up 1 base; unmatched junction bases: 1. CDR3 length equals 15 residues. Per germline, CDR1 MRHNA and CDR2 SNTAGT. DNA for the CDR3: TGTGCCAGCAGTTCTAGCGGGAGGTCCTACAATGAGCAGTTCTTC. This translates into CASSSSGRSYNEQFF.

CDR3 in DNA: TGTGCCAGCAGCTTAGTCCTGGGGGAAAACACTGAAGCTTTCTTT. Its translation is CASSLVLGENTEAFF. The chain couples TRBV11-2 to TRBJ1-1, with TRBD1 as a possible D gene (5 bases). The CDR3 is made up of 15 amino acids. V shed 1 base and J shed 2 bases, with 11 bases lying between them. Germline V CDR1 and CDR2: SGHAT, FQNNGV.

The chain carries TRBV5-1 and TRBJ2-1, with 12 bases aligning to TRBD1. CDR1 and CDR2 from the germline V gene are SGHRS and YFSETQ. With V trimmed by 6 bases and J by 10 bases, 14 bases remained unmatched. The length of the CDR3 is 16 residues. The CDR3 loop is CASTQAPGQGADEQFF. In DNA, the CDR3 is TGCGCCAGCACCCAGGCCCCGGGACAGGGGGCGGACGAGCAGTTCTTC.

The J gene is TRBJ1-1, the V gene TRBV28; no clear D. V was clipped by 2 bases and J by 4 bases, with 20 bases between them. CDR1 is MDHEN and CDR2 is SYDVKM in the germline V gene. This CDR3 spans 17 amino acids. CDR3 residues: CASSLESETPFGTEAFF. In nucleotides, the CDR3 is TGTGCCAGCAGTTTAGAATCTGAGACTCCCTTCGGCACTGAAGCTTTCTTT.

The sample holds a few counts of this clone. CDR3 DNA sequence: TGCGCCAGCAGCTTGGTTGGGACCGATAACACAGATACGCAGTATTTT. Residues: CASSLVGTDNTDTQYF. The chain couples TRBV5-1 to TRBJ2-3, with D perhaps being TRBD1 or TRBD2 (5 bases each). This CDR3 region has 16 residues. V was cut by 0 bases and J by 2 bases, with 13 bases left in between. The V gene's germline CDR1 is SGHRS and CDR2 YFSETQ.

The gene calls are TRBV9 and TRBJ2-3; maybe TRBD1 (6 bases). Trimming left V 0 bases short and J 6 bases short, with 20 bases between. The CDR3 contains 17 residues. Germline V CDR1 and CDR2: SGDLS, YYNGEE. CDR3 residues: CASSVAPDRAGEDTQYF. CDR3 sequence (DNA): TGTGCCAGCAGCGTAGCCCCTGATAGGGCAGGGGAGGATACGCAGTATTTT.

The chain joins TRBV19 to TRBJ1-5, with TRBD1 as a possible D gene (6 bases). CDR1 and CDR2 (germline): LNHDA, SQIVND (reference sequence). The V end lost 5 bases, the J end lost 7 bases, and 12 bases lay between the germline ends. CDR3 length equals 13 residues. The CDR3 DNA follows: TGTGCCAGTAGTGGACAGAGGAAACAGCCCCAGCATTTT. It yields the protein CASSGQRKQPQHF.

V usage is TRBV5-1 and J usage is TRBJ2-3, with D possibly TRBD2 on 6 matching bases. The V gene lost 0 bases and the J gene lost 13 bases, with 15 bases spanning the gap. The CDR3 contains 13 residues. The germline CDR1 and CDR2 sequences are SGHRS and YFSETQ. CDR3: CASSLESGGLEYF. The CDR3 nucleotides read TGCGCCAGCAGCTTGGAATCCGGGGGTTTAGAGTATTTT.

This rearrangement joins TRBV11-2 to TRBJ2-1; weak D call: TRBD2 (6 bases). Trimming stripped 5 bases from V and 4 bases from J, with 15 bases between. Germline lookup yields CDR1 SGHAT and CDR2 FQNNGV. The CDR3 contains 15 residues. CDR3 protein: CASSLGAGGYNEQFF. CDR3 coding DNA: TGTGCCAGCAGCCTCGGTGCCGGGGGTTACAATGAGCAGTTCTTC.

The genes are TRBV23-1 and TRBJ2-1, with D possibly called TRBD1 or TRBD2 (6 bases each). TRBV23-1 is filed as an ORF, its function uncertain. This CDR3 is built from 15 residues. V gave up 8 bases and J gave up 6 bases, with 20 bases separating them. The CDR3 reads CASSDGGEKGNEQFF. The DNA of the CDR3 is TGCGCCAGCTCTGACGGGGGCGAAAAAGGCAATGAGCAGTTCTTC.

DNA of the CDR3: TGTGCCAGCAGCCAAGAAGGTTCGAGAGGGAGTAACACCATATATTTT. This gives the protein CASSQEGSRGSNTIYF. J is TRBJ1-3 and V is TRBV3-1 (or the pseudogene TRBV3-2); no definite D call. The V end was cut by 0 bases, the J end by 7 bases, with 16 bases between. The CDR3 sequence is 16 residues long. CDR1 is LGHDT and CDR2 is YNNKEL in the germline V gene (reference sequence).

This clone has a single count. V usage is TRBV4-1 and J usage is TRBJ1-5; tentatively, D is TRBD1 (5 bases). This CDR3 region has 18 residues. Germline V gives CDR1 MGHRA, CDR2 YSYEKL. V was trimmed by 0 bases and J by 0 bases, leaving 15 bases between them. The chain's CDR3 is CASSQEPGSPFSNQPQHF. The DNA of the CDR3 is TGCGCCAGCAGCCAAGAACCAGGGTCCCCCTTTAGCAATCAGCCCCAGCATTTT.

This clone was detected only a few times. The chain uses TRBV2 and TRBJ1-1; D remains ambiguous. V was trimmed by 1 base and J by 3 bases, leaving 6 bases between them. The CDR3 length is 13 residues. The V gene's germline CDR1 is SNHLY and CDR2 FYNNEI. CDR3 sequence (DNA): TGTGCCAGCAGTGAAGAGGTAGACACTGAAGCTTTCTTT. Its translation: CASSEEVDTEAFF.

This chain links TRBV11-2 with TRBJ1-1; weak D call: TRBD1 (5 bases). There are 13 residues in the CDR3. Between the trimmed V and J ends, which lost 6 bases and 6 bases, there was a span of 14 bases. From germline, CDR1 is SGHAT and CDR2 FQNNGV. For the CDR3, the DNA is TGTGCCAGCAGTCCTCAGGGTGTCGCTGAAGCTTTCTTT. Protein: CASSPQGVAEAFF.

This chain uses TRBV6-2 or TRBV6-3 with TRBJ1-2; D uncertain. Germline CDR1 MNHEY, CDR2 SVGEGT. Trimming took 4 bases from V and 6 from J, leaving 6 bases between them. The CDR3 contains 11 residues. The CDR3 DNA reads as TGTGCCAGCAGTTCCATGGATGGCTACACCTTC. It is translated as CASSSMDGYTF.

The V call is TRBV4-2, the J call TRBJ1-1, with 8 bases aligning to TRBD1. V was clipped by 3 bases and J by 4 bases; unmatched bases: 4. This CDR3 is 14 amino acids long. Looked up from germline, CDR1 is LGHNA and CDR2 is YNFKEQ. The DNA for the CDR3 is TGTGCCAGCAGCCAGGACAGGGCGACCACTGAAGCTTTCTTT. It encodes CASSQDRATTEAFF.